The entry that follows covers one T cell receptor (beta chain) sequence. Its antigen is unknown. This entry belongs to a study of OX40 agonist ivuxolimab in advanced cancers. Study-wide results and caveats: CD4+ and CD8+ blood T cells expanded clonally by week 6 at 0.1 to 3.0 mg/kg. Expanded clones belonging to CD8+ T cells outnumbered, on average, those of CD4+.

Patients had blood sampled at baseline and again on cycle 4 day 1 and cycle 7 day 1. The germline V gene has CDR1 SGHNT and CDR2 YYREEE (reference sequence). This CDR3 is built from 13 residues. V lost 4 bases and J 2 bases, leaving 9 bases between the germline ends. The protocol was immunoSEQ multiplex PCR, while the TCRdb copy is restricted to in-frame clones and leaves out a portion. The sample holds 60,000 to 75,000 clones, 87% seen once. Source: CD4+ or CD8+ T cells sorted from blood, taken in a trial of the OX40 agonist ivuxolimab. The clonotype originates from an adult with an advanced solid tumor such as melanoma, head and neck, liver or kidney cancer. The chain is built from TRBV5-4 and TRBJ1-2; a possible D gene is TRBD1 (5 bases). Here the CDR3 DNA reads TGTGCCAGCAGCCTGGGGGGGAACTATGGCTACACCTTC. Translating gives CASSLGGNYGYTF.